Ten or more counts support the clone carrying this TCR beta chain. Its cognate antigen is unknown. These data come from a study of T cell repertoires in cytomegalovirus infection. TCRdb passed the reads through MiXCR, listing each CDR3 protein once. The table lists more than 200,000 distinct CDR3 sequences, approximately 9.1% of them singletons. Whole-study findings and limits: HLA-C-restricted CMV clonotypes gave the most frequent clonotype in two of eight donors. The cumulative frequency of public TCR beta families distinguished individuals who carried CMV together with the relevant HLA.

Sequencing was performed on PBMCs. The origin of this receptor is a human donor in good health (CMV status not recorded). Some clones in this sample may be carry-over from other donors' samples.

CDR3 DNA sequence: TGTGCCAGCAGCCCCCTCGGGACTAGCGGGGGCCAGCAGTTCTTC. This translates into CASSPLGTSGGQQFF. V usage is TRBV7-2 and J usage is TRBJ2-1; the match to TRBD2 covers 14 bases. The CDR3 contains 15 residues. With V trimmed by 5 bases and J by 11 bases, 8 bases remained unmatched. Germline V gene lookup returns CDR1 SGHTA and CDR2 FQGNSA. Based on the CDR3 plus reference TRBV7-2 and TRBJ2-1, the full variable domain is GAGVSQSPSNKVTEKGKDVELRCDPISGHTALYWYRQSLGQGLEFLIYFQGNSAPDKSGLPSDRFSAERTGGSVSTLTIQRTQQEDSAVYLCASSPLGTSGGQQFFGPGTRLTVL.